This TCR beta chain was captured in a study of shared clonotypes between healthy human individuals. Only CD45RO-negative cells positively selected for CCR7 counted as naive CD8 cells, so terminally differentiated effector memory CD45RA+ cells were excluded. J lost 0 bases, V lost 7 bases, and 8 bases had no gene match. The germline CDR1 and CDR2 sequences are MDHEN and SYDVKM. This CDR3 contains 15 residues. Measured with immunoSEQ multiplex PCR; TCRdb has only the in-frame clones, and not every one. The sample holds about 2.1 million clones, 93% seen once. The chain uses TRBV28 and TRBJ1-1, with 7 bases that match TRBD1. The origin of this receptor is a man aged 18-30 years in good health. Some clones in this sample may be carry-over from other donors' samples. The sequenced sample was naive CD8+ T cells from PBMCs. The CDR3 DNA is TGTGCCAGCACCCAATCCGGGACAGTGAACACTGAAGCTTTCTTT. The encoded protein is CASTQSGTVNTEAFF.